The 5 T cell receptor beta chains given below trace back to one sample, sequenced in a study of blood T cell repertoires in COVID-19. Clones were read by immunoSEQ multiplex PCR, and TCRdb kept only the in-frame ones, dropping some. The sample has 65,000 to 85,000 clones, about 87% seen once. Sequencing input: peripheral blood. The receptors shown here come from a human donor in a cohort sampled during active COVID-19.

The chain is built from TRBV27 and TRBJ1-2, with 7 bases that match TRBD1. The trim removed 3 bases at V and 8 bases at J, leaving 3 bases unmatched. Germline V lookup: CDR1 MNHEY, CDR2 SMNVEV (reference sequence). The CDR3 sequence is 12 residues long. This chain's CDR3 is CASSLTGWGYTF. Here the CDR3 DNA reads TGTGCCAGCAGTTTGACAGGGTGGGGCTACACCTTC.

This chain joins TRBV29-1 and TRBJ2-3; 8 bases are shared with TRBD1. Trimming cost V 4 bases and J 3 bases; bases outside gene matches: 12. Germline V gene data show CDR1 as SQVTM and CDR2 as ANQGSEA. The CDR3 length is 16 residues. The CDR3 spells CSVVLTGGLQTDTQYF. The CDR3 bases are TGCAGCGTTGTCCTAACAGGGGGTCTTCAGACAGATACGCAGTATTTT.

This clone has just one count. This rearrangement joins TRBV5-1 to TRBJ2-5, with a weak D call TRBD1 (5 bases). In germline, CDR1 is SGHRS, CDR2 YFSETQ. There are 14 residues in the CDR3. The V end lost 2 bases, the J end lost 1 base, and 9 bases lay between the germline ends. CDR3 loop: CASSFRGFQETQYF. The CDR3 nucleotides read TGCGCCAGCAGCTTTAGGGGATTCCAAGAGACCCAGTACTTC.

The chain has TRBV28 and TRBJ2-7; a weak D match, TRBD2 (5 bases). V lost 6 bases to trimming and J lost 6 bases, with 18 bases between them. The CDR3 is 14 amino acids. The germline V gene has CDR1 MDHEN and CDR2 SYDVKM. CDR3 in DNA: TGTGCCAGCAGGAAAGGAGGAAATGGTGGCGAGCAGTACTTC. Its protein is CASRKGGNGGEQYF.

This chain links TRBV19 with TRBJ1-4; the match to TRBD1 covers 10 bases. The germline V gene has CDR1 LNHDA and CDR2 SQIVND (reference sequence). This CDR3 is 14 amino acids long. V shed 4 bases and J 8 bases; nucleotides not matched to a gene: 4. The CDR3 loop reads CASSTGTGEEKLFF. The CDR3 DNA follows: TGTGCCAGTAGTACCGGGACAGGGGAGGAAAAACTGTTTTTT.